These 12 T cell receptor beta chains originate from one sample sequenced in a study of blood T cell repertoires in COVID-19. Assay: immunoSEQ multiplex PCR; the TCRdb copy retains only in-frame clones and omits some. The sample consists of around 300,000 clones, roughly nine tenths of them appearing once. Sequencing was performed on PBMCs or T cells enriched from blood (not recorded which). The receptor source for this set is a woman aged 45-65 years who had recovered from COVID-19.

Here the CDR3 DNA reads TGTGCCAGCAGCTGGAGGGGACAGCGCGAGGGCGGCTACACCTTC. Its translation: CASSWRGQREGGYTF. This chain uses TRBV7-2 with TRBJ1-2, with TRBD1 matching over 7 bases. Germline lookup yields CDR1 SGHTA and CDR2 FQGNSA. The CDR3 is 15 amino acids. Losses at the gene ends were 4 bases for V and 8 bases for J; bases not matched to a gene: 13.

The chain employs TRBV29-1 and TRBJ1-1; 7 bases line up with TRBD1. CDR3 size: 12 residues. Losses at the gene ends were 6 bases for V and 2 bases for J; bases not matched to a gene: 3. Germline CDR1 is SQVTM and CDR2 is ANQGSEA. DNA of the CDR3: TGCAGCGTGGACAGGATTAACACTGAAGCTTTCTTT. This translates into CSVDRINTEAFF.

The rearrangement uses TRBV28 and TRBJ2-5, with 10 bases identical to TRBD2. The CDR3 is 16 residues long. With 5 bases clipped from V and 5 bases from J, the junction kept 11 bases outside the gene matches. Germline V gene sequence: CDR1 MDHEN, CDR2 SYDVKM. CDR3 nucleotide sequence: TGTGCCAGCAGTATTTTAGCGGGAGGCCGCAGGGAGACCCAGTACTTC. Encoded protein: CASSILAGGRRETQYF.

The chain employs TRBV20-1 and TRBJ1-6, with D uncertain. Germline lookup yields CDR1 DFQATT and CDR2 SNEGSKA (reference sequence). This CDR3 is built from 15 residues. Trimming removed 3 bases at V and 0 bases at J, with 9 bases between. CDR3 bases: TGCAGTGCTAGTAAGGAGATCTCCTATAATTCACCCCTCCACTTT. It specifies CSASKEISYNSPLHF.

The rearrangement uses TRBV2 and TRBJ2-3; TRBD1 matches at 8 bases. Germline values: CDR1 SNHLY, CDR2 FYNNEI. Unmatched junction bases numbered 6, after V lost 6 bases and J lost 1 base. The CDR3 loop spans 15 amino acids. CDR3 in DNA: TGTGCCAGCAGGAGCAGGGGGCTACGCACAGATACGCAGTATTTT. It translates to CASRSRGLRTDTQYF. Full variable domain (remainder filled in from reference TRBV2 and TRBJ2-3): EPEVTQTPSHQVTQMGQEVILRCVPISNHLYFYWYRQILGQKVEFLVSFYNNEISEKSEIFDDQFSVERPDGSNFTLKIRSTKLEDSAMYFCASRSRGLRTDTQYFGPGTRLTVL.

The V gene is TRBV14, the J gene TRBJ2-7; TRBD2 matches at 7 bases. The CDR3 runs to 15 residues. V lost 3 bases and J lost 2; bases outside the gene matches: 7. Germline V gene data show CDR1 as SGHDN and CDR2 as FVKESK. This chain's CDR3 is CASSQMPGGTYEQYF. The DNA of the CDR3 is TGTGCCAGCAGCCAGATGCCGGGAGGTACCTACGAGCAGTACTTC.

This clone appeared once. The gene calls are TRBV28 and TRBJ1-5, with D maybe TRBD1 (6 bases). V was clipped by 5 bases and J by 11 bases, with 22 bases between them. In germline, CDR1 is MDHEN, CDR2 SYDVKM. This CDR3 contains 15 residues. The CDR3 is CASSPAAEGVVAQHF. The CDR3 coding sequence is TGTGCCAGCAGTCCAGCCGCCGAGGGGGTAGTGGCCCAGCATTTT.

This clone was picked up one time. V gene TRBV5-5 combines with J gene TRBJ2-6, with TRBD1 matching over 10 bases. J lost 3 bases, V lost 7 bases, and 13 bases had no gene match. Germline loops: CDR1 SGHKS, CDR2 YYEKEE (reference sequence). CDR3 length: 18 residues. This chain's CDR3 is CASQTGQGLLFGANVLTF. CDR3 coding DNA: TGTGCCAGCCAAACGGGACAGGGGCTTTTATTTGGGGCCAACGTCCTGACTTTC.

The gene calls are TRBV4-3 and TRBJ2-1; TRBD2 might be the D (5 bases). The CDR3 length is 15 residues. Trimming took 2 bases from V and 6 from J, leaving 14 bases between them. From germline, CDR1 is LGHNA and CDR2 YSLEER. The CDR3: CASSQLATFGNEQFF. The CDR3 region has the DNA TGCGCCAGCAGCCAACTAGCCACCTTCGGCAATGAGCAGTTCTTC.

This chain joins TRBV19 and TRBJ1-5; 9 nucleotides line up with TRBD1. Germline V lookup: CDR1 LNHDA, CDR2 SQIVND (reference sequence). This CDR3 is 14 amino acids long. V trimming: 5 bases; J trimming: 4 bases; junction bases outside the gene matches: 3. The CDR3 protein is CASSAGQGNQPQHF. Written as DNA, the CDR3 is TGTGCCAGTAGTGCGGGACAGGGTAATCAGCCCCAGCATTTT.

The chain links TRBV30 to TRBJ1-3; D remains unclear. V was trimmed by 2 bases and J by 1 base, leaving 9 bases between them. This CDR3 is 14 amino acids long. Per germline, CDR1 GTSNPN and CDR2 SVGIG (reference sequence). CDR3: CAWSFGQSGNTIYF. DNA for the CDR3: TGTGCCTGGAGTTTCGGTCAATCTGGAAACACCATATATTTT. The variable domain in full, completed from reference TRBV30 and TRBJ1-3, reads SQTIHQWPATLVQPVGSPLSLECTVEGTSNPNLYWYRQAAGRGLQLLFYSVGIGQISSEVPQNLSASRPQDRQFILSSKKLLLSDSGFYLCAWSFGQSGNTIYFGEGSWLTVV.

The chain joins TRBV6-5 to TRBJ2-1; 7 bases align to TRBD1. The ends lost 6 bases at V and 8 bases at J; junction bases unmatched: 13. This CDR3 spans 15 amino acids. CDR1 is MNHEY and CDR2 is SVGAGI in the germline V gene. CDR3 sequence reads: CASRSGQVVIDEQFF. CDR3 in DNA: TGTGCCAGCAGATCTGGACAGGTGGTTATCGATGAGCAGTTCTTC.